These 26 T cell receptor beta chains originate from one sample sequenced in a study of blood T cells in healthy people across ages. It was with a sample-barcoded 5' primer and a J-beta primer mix that a second PCR of about 6 to 12 cycles was run. MiXCR, run by TCRdb on the 5' RACE reads, gives a single entry per CDR3 protein. The data hold around 2 million distinct CDR3 sequences, with about two fifths observed a single time. The sequenced material came from blood. The receptors derive from a human donor in good health.

The V gene is TRBV7-2, the J gene TRBJ2-1; 9 bases map to TRBD1. The CDR3 runs to 15 residues. Trimming at V came to 7 bases and at J to 6 bases, leaving 10 bases not matched to a gene. Per germline, CDR1 SGHTA and CDR2 FQGNSA. In nucleotides, the CDR3 is TGTGCCAGCACCTCAAGGGGACAGGGTGTCAATGAGCAGTTCTTC. Translation gives CASTSRGQGVNEQFF.

This chain connects TRBV12-3 or TRBV12-4 to TRBJ1-2; D remains unclear. Trimming took off 3 bases at V and 4 bases at J, with 15 bases between the two ends. The CDR3 sequence is 15 residues long. CDR3 in DNA: TGTGCCAGCAGTTTCCAGGCCATGGCGGGCTATGGCTACACCTTC. It encodes CASSFQAMAGYGYTF.

In this sample, this clonotype turned up a few times. The chain has TRBV20-1 and TRBJ1-2, with D perhaps TRBD1 (5 bases). The V end lost 8 bases, the J end lost 4 bases, and 20 bases lay between the germline ends. This CDR3 region has 14 residues. Per the germline V gene, CDR1 is DFQATT and CDR2 is SNEGSKA (reference sequence). CDR3 nucleotide sequence: TGCAGTACCCCGGACATCCTGGGGACCTATGGCTACACCTTC. Translation: CSTPDILGTYGYTF.

Note on this clonotype: Since the CDR3 does not end with the conserved phenylalanine or tryptophan, this likely comes from a read error. The gene calls are TRBV4-3 and TRBJ1-2; the D gene is possibly TRBD1 (6 bases). The ends were cut back, 1 base at V and 1 base at J, with 16 bases in the middle. The CDR3 is 17 residues long. CDR1 is LGHNA and CDR2 is YSLEER in the germline V gene. The CDR3 bases are TGCGCCAGCAGCCAAGGGGGGGGCAATATGATTAACTATGGCTACACCGTC. This gives the protein CASSQGGGNMINYGYTV.

This clonotype was seen a handful of times. The chain has TRBV9 and TRBJ2-4, with 8 bases aligning to TRBD1. TRBJ2-7 matches the DNA end more closely, so the J call is doubtful. CDR1 SGDLS and CDR2 YYNGEE come from the germline V gene. The CDR3 is 19 amino acids. The CDR3 here is CASSPPGTGKRGRRNEQYF. Written as DNA, the CDR3 is TGTGCCAGCAGCCCCCCCGGGACAGGTAAGAGGGGTCGGAGAAACGAGCAGTACTTC.

V gene TRBV29-1 combines with J gene TRBJ1-4; D ambiguous. The CDR3 covers 14 residues. CDR1 and CDR2 (germline): SQVTM, ANQGSEA. Between the trimmed V and J ends, which lost 6 bases and 1 base, there was a span of 12 bases. CDR3 in amino acids: CSVAGRVTNEKLFF. The CDR3 DNA reads as TGCAGCGTGGCCGGGCGCGTAACTAATGAAAAACTGTTTTTT.

The chain combines TRBV5-1 with TRBJ1-1; D is undetermined. This CDR3 has 14 residues. Germline loops: CDR1 SGHRS, CDR2 YFSETQ. Trimming took 0 bases from V and 8 from J, leaving 14 bases between them. This CDR3 is CASSLAVEGREAFF. Written as DNA, the CDR3 is TGCGCCAGCAGCTTGGCCGTGGAAGGGAGAGAAGCTTTCTTT.

This sequence joins TRBV9 and TRBJ1-2; 10 bases align to TRBD1. The CDR3 sequence is 14 residues long. V shed 0 bases and J 6 bases; nucleotides not matched to a gene: 2. Germline V gene sequence: CDR1 SGDLS, CDR2 YYNGEE. The CDR3 DNA sequence: TGTGCCAGCAGCGTAGTGACAGGGGGCGATGGCTACACCTTC. Protein sequence: CASSVVTGGDGYTF.

The chain joins TRBV7-2 to TRBJ1-6; D not certain. Trimming removed 5 bases at V and 4 bases at J, with 9 bases between. Germline V gene sequence: CDR1 SGHTA, CDR2 FQGNSA. The CDR3 is made up of 14 amino acids. The CDR3 here is CASSPIGYNSPLHF. CDR3 nucleotides: TGTGCCAGCAGCCCAATTGGGTATAATTCACCCCTCCACTTT.

The chain combines TRBV7-6 with TRBJ2-1; no clear D. Per germline, CDR1 SGHVS and CDR2 FNYEAQ. The CDR3 is 15 residues long. V shed 1 base and J shed 7 bases, with 14 bases lying between them. In DNA form, the CDR3 reads TGTGCCAGCAGCTTAGAAGGTAGCCTGGGAAATGAGCAGTTCTTC. Its protein is CASSLEGSLGNEQFF.

This sequence joins TRBV7-9 and TRBJ2-1; D might be TRBD1 (6 bases). Trimming took off 6 bases at V and 3 bases at J, with 9 bases between the two ends. Germline CDR1 is SEHNR and CDR2 is FQNEAQ (reference sequence). The CDR3 runs to 13 residues. CDR3 nucleotide sequence: TGTGCCAGCAGGGACAGTTACTACAATGAGCAGTTCTTC. Residues: CASRDSYYNEQFF.

The CDR3: CSVEDPPFLGQGLVSYGYTF. CDR3 nucleotide sequence: TGCAGCGTTGAAGATCCGCCTTTTTTAGGACAGGGGCTAGTTAGCTATGGCTACACCTTC. The chain combines TRBV29-1 with TRBJ1-2, with 9 bases lining up with TRBD1. The CDR3 contains 20 residues. The ends lost 0 bases at V and 4 bases at J; junction bases unmatched: 21. CDR1 SQVTM and CDR2 ANQGSEA come from the germline V gene.

As regards this clonotype: Sequence at one end of the junction differs from germline and may be a read error. The CDR3 here is CASRIADAQYF. CDR3 sequence (DNA): TGTGCCAGCAGGATCGCAGATGCGCAGTATTTT. This rearrangement joins TRBV12-3 or TRBV12-4 to TRBJ2-3; D not resolved. This CDR3 contains 11 residues.

Concerning this clonotype: This may stem from a read error, because a much larger clone lies one nucleotide away. The J gene is TRBJ2-7, the V gene TRBV4-3, with 8 positions matching TRBD1. Trimming took 1 base from V and 4 from J; bases not matched to a gene: 3. Per germline, CDR1 LGHNA and CDR2 YSLEER. CDR3 size: 14 residues. In DNA, the CDR3 is TGCGCCAGCAGCCAAGGGACAGGGTGTTACGAGCAGTACTTC. It specifies CASSQGTGCYEQYF.

V is TRBV11-2 and J is TRBJ1-2; D may be TRBD1 (5 bases). This CDR3 is built from 16 residues. Trimming left V 5 bases short and J 0 bases short, with 16 bases between. In germline, CDR1 is SGHAT, CDR2 FQNNGV. CDR3 region: CASSPQRGTANYGYTF. In DNA form, the CDR3 reads TGTGCCAGCAGCCCGCAGCGGGGCACAGCTAACTATGGCTACACCTTC.

Concerning this clonotype: At one of its ends the junction is not consistent with the germline gene, which may arise from a read error. The chain combines TRBV6-5 with TRBJ2-7; D may be TRBD2 (5 bases). The CDR3 extends over 15 amino acids. The germline gives CDR1 MNHEY, CDR2 SVGAGI. CDR3 sequence reads: CASSYTGLADYAQYF. In DNA form, the CDR3 reads TGTGCCAGCAGTTACACCGGGCTAGCCGACTACGCGCAGTACTTC.

Regarding this clonotype: Germline and junction disagree at one end, which may indicate a read error. The chain employs TRBV12-3 or TRBV12-4 and TRBJ1-6, with no clear D. The length of the CDR3 is 15 residues. The DNA for the CDR3 is TGTACCAGCAGTTGGGCACCGACCGTAAATTCACCCCTCCACTTT. This gives the protein CTSSWAPTVNSPLHF.

The chain links TRBV13 to TRBJ2-3; unclear D gene. CDR1 is PRHDT, CDR2 FYEKMQ, per germline (reference sequence). The CDR3 has 15 residues. The ends were cut back, 5 bases at V and 1 base at J, with 13 bases in the middle. CDR3 protein: CASSPWTARTDTQYF. For the CDR3, the DNA is TGTGCCAGCAGCCCTTGGACGGCACGCACAGATACGCAGTATTTT.

This clonotype has only a few counts. The chain joins TRBV6-2 or TRBV6-3 to TRBJ2-3, with D maybe TRBD2 (6 bases). CDR3 length: 15 amino acids. The V end was cut by 3 bases, the J end by 2 bases, with 12 bases between. The germline V gene encodes CDR1 MNHEY and CDR2 SVGEGT. The CDR3 region has the DNA TGTGCCAGCAGTTATGGGCGGGACGACACAGATACGCAGTATTTT. Translating gives CASSYGRDDTDTQYF.

V is TRBV4-2 and J is TRBJ2-5; 11 bases match TRBD1. CDR1 is LGHNA and CDR2 is YNFKEQ in the germline V gene. The CDR3 covers 15 residues. Trimming took 5 bases from V and 3 from J; bases not matched to a gene: 5. CDR3 in DNA: TGTGCCAGCAGCATTCGGGACAGGGGGGAAGAGACCCAGTACTTC. Protein product: CASSIRDRGEETQYF.

This clonotype has more than one count but fewer than ten. The chain links TRBV20-1 to TRBJ2-5, with TRBD2 identical over 8 bases. Germline lookup yields CDR1 DFQATT and CDR2 SNEGSKA (reference sequence). The V and J ends lost 6 bases and 1 base, in that order; junction bases with no gene match: 7. The CDR3 consists of 14 residues. This CDR3 reads CSAPPGGAQETQYF. The CDR3 region has the DNA TGCAGTGCCCCCCCGGGGGGGGCCCAAGAGACCCAGTACTTC.

This sequence joins TRBV20-1 and TRBJ2-3, with D perhaps given as TRBD1 or TRBD2 (6 bases each). Trimming left V 5 bases short and J 6 bases short, with 18 bases between. Germline CDR1 DFQATT, CDR2 SNEGSKA (reference sequence). The CDR3 covers 14 residues. The CDR3 here is CSAGPGAHTDTQYF. The CDR3 DNA reads as TGCAGTGCTGGTCCGGGGGCCCACACGGATACGCAGTATTTT.

The chain combines TRBV28 with TRBJ1-3, with TRBD1 matching 8 bases. This CDR3 has 17 amino acids. Germline V gene lookup returns CDR1 MDHEN and CDR2 SYDVKM. Trimming at V came to 5 bases and at J to 3 bases, leaving 12 bases not matched to a gene. The CDR3 sequence: CASSPHRGSVIGNTIYF. The CDR3, as DNA: TGTGCCAGCAGTCCCCACAGGGGGAGTGTTATTGGAAACACCATATATTTT.

The chain links TRBV3-1 to TRBJ2-3; D unresolved. V was clipped by 0 bases and J by 5 bases, with 9 bases between them. The CDR3 spans 14 residues. Germline-derived CDR1 and CDR2 are LGHDT and YNNKEL (reference sequence). Here the CDR3 reads CASSQESGQDTQYF. The DNA of the CDR3 is TGTGCCAGCAGCCAAGAATCGGGTCAAGATACGCAGTATTTT.

This clonotype was found once. The gene calls are TRBV12-3 or TRBV12-4 and TRBJ1-5; D unresolved. This CDR3 is 13 amino acids long. Trimming cost V 3 bases and J 5 bases, with 8 bases left between them. The CDR3 reads CASSFPPHQPQHF. DNA of the CDR3: TGTGCCAGCAGTTTCCCCCCACATCAGCCCCAGCATTTT.

This clonotype was found a few times. V is TRBV24-1 and J is TRBJ2-7, with D perhaps TRBD1 (6 bases). The germline CDR1 and CDR2 sequences are KGHDR and SFDVKD. The CDR3 sequence is 16 residues long. Trimming took 4 bases from V and 9 from J, leaving 24 bases between them. The chain's CDR3 is CATSDARTAIATRQYF. The DNA of the CDR3 is TGTGCCACCAGTGACGCGAGGACAGCCATTGCTACGAGGCAGTACTTC.